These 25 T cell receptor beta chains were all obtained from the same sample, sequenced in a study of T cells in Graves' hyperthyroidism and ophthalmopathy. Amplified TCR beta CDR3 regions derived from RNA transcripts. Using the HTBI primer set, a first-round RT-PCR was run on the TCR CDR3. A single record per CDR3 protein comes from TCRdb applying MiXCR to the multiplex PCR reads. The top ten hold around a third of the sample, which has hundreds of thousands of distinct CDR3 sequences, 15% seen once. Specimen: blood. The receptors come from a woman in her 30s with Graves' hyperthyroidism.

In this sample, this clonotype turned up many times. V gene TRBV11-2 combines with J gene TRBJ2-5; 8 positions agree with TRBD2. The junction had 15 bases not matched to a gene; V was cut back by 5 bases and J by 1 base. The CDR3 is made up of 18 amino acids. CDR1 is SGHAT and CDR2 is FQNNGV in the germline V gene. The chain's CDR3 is CASSRNFGSGVLQETQYF. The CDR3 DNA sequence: TGTGCCAGCAGCCGCAACTTCGGTAGCGGGGTCCTCCAAGAGACCCAGTACTTC.

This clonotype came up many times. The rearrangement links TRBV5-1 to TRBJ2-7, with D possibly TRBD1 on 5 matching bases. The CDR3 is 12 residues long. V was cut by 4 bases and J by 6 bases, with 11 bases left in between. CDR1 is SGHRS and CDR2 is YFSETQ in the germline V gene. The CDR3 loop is CASSQSGSEQYF. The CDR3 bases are TGCGCCAGCAGCCAGTCAGGGTCCGAGCAGTACTTC.

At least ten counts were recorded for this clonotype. The CDR3 DNA follows: TGTGCCAGCAGCCAAGATCGTGGGGGGGAGCAGTACTTC. This sequence encodes CASSQDRGGEQYF. This chain links TRBV3-1 with TRBJ2-7; tentative D call: TRBD2 (6 bases). The CDR3 length is 13 residues. The V end was cut by 0 bases, the J end by 7 bases, with 10 bases between. Germline V gene lookup returns CDR1 LGHDT and CDR2 YNNKEL (reference sequence).

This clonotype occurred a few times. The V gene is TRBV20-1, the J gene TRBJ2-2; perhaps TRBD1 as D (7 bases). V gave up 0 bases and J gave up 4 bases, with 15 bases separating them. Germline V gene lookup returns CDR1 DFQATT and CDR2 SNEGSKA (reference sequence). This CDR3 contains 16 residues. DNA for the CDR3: TGCAGTGCTAGAGACCGGAGGGCAGGGGGCACCGGGGAGCTGTTTTTT. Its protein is CSARDRRAGGTGELFF.

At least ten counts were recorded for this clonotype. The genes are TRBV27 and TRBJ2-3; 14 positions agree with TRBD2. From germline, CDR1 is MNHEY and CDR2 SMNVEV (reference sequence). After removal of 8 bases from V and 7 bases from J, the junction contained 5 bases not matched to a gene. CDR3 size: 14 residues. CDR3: CASLGLAGENTQYF. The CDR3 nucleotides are TGTGCCAGCCTGGGACTAGCGGGAGAAAATACGCAGTATTTT.

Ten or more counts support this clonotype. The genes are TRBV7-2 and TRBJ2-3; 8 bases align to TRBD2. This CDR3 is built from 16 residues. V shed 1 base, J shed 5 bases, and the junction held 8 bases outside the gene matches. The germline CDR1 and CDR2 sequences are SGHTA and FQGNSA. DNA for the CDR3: TGTGCCAGCAGCTTAGTTAGGCGGGAGGCTGGAGATACGCAGTATTTT. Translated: CASSLVRREAGDTQYF.

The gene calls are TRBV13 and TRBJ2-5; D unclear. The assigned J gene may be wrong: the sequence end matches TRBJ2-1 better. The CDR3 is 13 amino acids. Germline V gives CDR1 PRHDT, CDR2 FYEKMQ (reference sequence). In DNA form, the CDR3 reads TGTGCCAGCAGGCTCGGAAGACAAGAGACCCAGTTCTTC. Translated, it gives CASRLGRQETQFF.

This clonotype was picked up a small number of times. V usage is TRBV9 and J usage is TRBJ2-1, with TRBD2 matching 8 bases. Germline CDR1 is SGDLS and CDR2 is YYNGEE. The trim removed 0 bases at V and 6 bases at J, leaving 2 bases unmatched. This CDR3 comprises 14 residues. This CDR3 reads CASSVAGGRNEQFF. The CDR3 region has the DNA TGTGCCAGCAGCGTAGCGGGAGGGCGCAATGAGCAGTTCTTC.

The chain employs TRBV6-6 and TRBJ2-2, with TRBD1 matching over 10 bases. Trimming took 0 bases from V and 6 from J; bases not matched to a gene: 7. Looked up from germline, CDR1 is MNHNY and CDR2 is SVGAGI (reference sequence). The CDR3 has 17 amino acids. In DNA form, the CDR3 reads TGTGCCAGCAGTTACTCTTGGGGGACAGGGGTGTCCGGGGAGCTGTTTTTT. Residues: CASSYSWGTGVSGELFF.

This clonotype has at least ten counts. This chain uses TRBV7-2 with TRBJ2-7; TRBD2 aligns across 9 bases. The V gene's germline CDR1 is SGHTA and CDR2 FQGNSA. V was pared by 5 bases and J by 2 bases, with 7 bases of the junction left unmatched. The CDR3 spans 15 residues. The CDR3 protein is CASSPTAGGPYEQYF. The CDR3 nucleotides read TGTGCCAGCAGCCCCACAGCGGGAGGACCCTACGAGCAGTACTTC.

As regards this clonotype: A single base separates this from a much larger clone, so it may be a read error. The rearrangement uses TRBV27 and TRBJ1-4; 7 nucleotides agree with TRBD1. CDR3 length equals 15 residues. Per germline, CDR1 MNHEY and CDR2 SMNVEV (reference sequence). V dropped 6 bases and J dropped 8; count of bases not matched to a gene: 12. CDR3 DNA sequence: TGTGCCAGCAGGCAATATGACAGGGCTGGCGAAAAACTGTTTTTT. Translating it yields CASRQYDRAGEKLFF. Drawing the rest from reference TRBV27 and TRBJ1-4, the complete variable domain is EAQVTQNPRYLITVTGKKLTVTCSQNMNHEYMSWYRQDPGLGLRQIYYSMNVEVTDKGDVPEGYKVSRKEKRNFPLILESPSPNQTSLYFCASRQYDRAGEKLFFGSGTQLSVL.

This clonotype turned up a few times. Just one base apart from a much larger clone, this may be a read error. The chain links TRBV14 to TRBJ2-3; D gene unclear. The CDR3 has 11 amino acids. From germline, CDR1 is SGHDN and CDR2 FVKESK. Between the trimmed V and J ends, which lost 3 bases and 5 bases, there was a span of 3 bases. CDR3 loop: CASSHKDTQYF. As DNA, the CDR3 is TGTGCCAGCAGCCACAAAGATACGCAGTATTTT.

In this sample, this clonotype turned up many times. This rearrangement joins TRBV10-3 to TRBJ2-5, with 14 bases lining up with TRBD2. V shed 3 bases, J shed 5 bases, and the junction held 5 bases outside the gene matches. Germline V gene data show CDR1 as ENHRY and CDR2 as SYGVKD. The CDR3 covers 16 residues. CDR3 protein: CAISDRLAGGVETQYF. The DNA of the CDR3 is TGTGCCATCAGTGACCGACTAGCGGGAGGGGTCGAGACCCAGTACTTC.

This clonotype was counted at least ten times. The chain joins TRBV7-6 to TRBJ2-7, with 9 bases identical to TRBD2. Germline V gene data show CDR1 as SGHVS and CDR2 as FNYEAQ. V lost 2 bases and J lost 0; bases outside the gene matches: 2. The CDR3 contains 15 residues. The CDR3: CASSLSSGDSYEQYF. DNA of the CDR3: TGTGCCAGCAGCTTATCTAGCGGGGACTCCTACGAGCAGTACTTC. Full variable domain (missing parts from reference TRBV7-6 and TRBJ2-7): GAGVSQSPRYKVTKRGQDVALRCDPISGHVSLYWYRQALGQGPEFLTYFNYEAQQDKSGLPNDRFSAERPEGSISTLTIQRTEQRDSAMYRCASSLSSGDSYEQYFGPGTRLTVT.

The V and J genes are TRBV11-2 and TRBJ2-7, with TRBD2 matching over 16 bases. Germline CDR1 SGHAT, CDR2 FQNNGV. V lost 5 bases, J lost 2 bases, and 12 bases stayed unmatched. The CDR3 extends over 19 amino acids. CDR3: CASSQGHTGTSGRAYEQYF. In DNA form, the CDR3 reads TGTGCCAGCAGCCAGGGACACACTGGGACTAGCGGGAGGGCCTACGAGCAGTACTTC.

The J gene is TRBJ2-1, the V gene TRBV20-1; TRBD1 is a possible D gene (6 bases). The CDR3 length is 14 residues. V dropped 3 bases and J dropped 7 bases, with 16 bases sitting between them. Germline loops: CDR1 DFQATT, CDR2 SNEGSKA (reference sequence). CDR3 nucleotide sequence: TGCAGTGCTAGGGCCGGGACAAGTCCTAATGAGCAGTTCTTC. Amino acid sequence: CSARAGTSPNEQFF.

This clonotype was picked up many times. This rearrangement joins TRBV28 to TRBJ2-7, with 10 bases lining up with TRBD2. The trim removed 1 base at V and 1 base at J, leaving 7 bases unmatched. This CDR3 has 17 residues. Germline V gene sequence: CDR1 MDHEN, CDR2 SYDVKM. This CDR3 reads CASSLFPSGSLSYEQYF. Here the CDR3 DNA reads TGTGCCAGCAGTTTATTCCCTAGCGGGAGTTTGTCCTACGAGCAGTACTTC.

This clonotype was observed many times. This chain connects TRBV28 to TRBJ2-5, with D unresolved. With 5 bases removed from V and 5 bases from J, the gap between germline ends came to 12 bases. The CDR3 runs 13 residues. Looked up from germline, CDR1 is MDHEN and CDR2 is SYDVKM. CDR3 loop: CASSPRPGETQYF. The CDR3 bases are TGTGCCAGCAGTCCCCGACCAGGCGAGACCCAGTACTTC.

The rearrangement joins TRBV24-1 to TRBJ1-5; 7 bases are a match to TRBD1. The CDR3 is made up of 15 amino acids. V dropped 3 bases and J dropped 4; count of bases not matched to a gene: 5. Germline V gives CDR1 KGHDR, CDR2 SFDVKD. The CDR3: CATSDTKQGNQPQHF. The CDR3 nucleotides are TGTGCCACCAGTGATACCAAACAGGGGAATCAGCCCCAGCATTTT.

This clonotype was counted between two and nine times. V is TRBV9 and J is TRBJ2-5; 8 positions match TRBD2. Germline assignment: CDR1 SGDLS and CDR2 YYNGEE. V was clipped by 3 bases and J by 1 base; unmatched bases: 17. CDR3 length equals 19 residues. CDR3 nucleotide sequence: TGTGCCAGCAGCGCCCCCCTCGGGCGGGCGGGAGGTCTCCAAGAGACCCAGTACTTC. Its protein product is CASSAPLGRAGGLQETQYF.

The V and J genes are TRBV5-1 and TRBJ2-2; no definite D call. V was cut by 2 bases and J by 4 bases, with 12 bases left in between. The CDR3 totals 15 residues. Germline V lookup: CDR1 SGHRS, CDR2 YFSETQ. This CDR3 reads CASSLSPPSTGELFF. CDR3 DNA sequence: TGCGCCAGCAGCTTAAGCCCGCCGAGCACCGGGGAGCTGTTTTTT.

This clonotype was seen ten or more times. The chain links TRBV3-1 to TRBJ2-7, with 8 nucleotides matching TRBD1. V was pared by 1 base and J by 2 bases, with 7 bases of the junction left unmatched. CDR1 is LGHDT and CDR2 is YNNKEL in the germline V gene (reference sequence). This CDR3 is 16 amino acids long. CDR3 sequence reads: CASSQAGQGATYEQYF. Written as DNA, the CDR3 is TGTGCCAGCAGCCAAGCTGGACAGGGAGCAACCTACGAGCAGTACTTC.

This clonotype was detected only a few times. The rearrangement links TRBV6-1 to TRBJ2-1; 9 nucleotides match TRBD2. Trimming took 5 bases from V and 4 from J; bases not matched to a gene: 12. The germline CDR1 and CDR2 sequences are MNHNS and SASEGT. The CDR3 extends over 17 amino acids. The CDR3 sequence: CASSHTALAGLYNEQFF. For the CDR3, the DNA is TGTGCCAGCAGTCACACCGCCCTAGCGGGGTTATACAATGAGCAGTTCTTC.

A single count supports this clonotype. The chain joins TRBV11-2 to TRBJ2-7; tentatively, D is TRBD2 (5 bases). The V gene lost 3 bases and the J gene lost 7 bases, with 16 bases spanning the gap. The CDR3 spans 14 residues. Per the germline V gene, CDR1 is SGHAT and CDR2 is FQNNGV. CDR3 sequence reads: CASSFRASGGEQYF. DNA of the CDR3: TGTGCCAGCAGCTTCCGGGCCAGCGGCGGGGAGCAGTACTTC. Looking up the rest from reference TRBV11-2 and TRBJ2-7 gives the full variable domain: EAGVAQSPRYKIIEKRQSVAFWCNPISGHATLYWYQQILGQGPKLLIQFQNNGVVDDSQLPKDRFSAERLKGVDSTLKIQPAKLEDSAVYLCASSFRASGGEQYFGPGTRLTVT.

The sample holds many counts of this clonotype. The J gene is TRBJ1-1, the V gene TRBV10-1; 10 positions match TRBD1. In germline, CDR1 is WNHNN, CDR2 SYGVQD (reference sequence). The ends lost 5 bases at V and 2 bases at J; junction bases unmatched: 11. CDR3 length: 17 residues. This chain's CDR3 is CASSPNIGTGDNTEAFF. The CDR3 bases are TGCGCCAGCAGTCCTAATATTGGGACAGGGGACAACACTGAAGCTTTCTTT.